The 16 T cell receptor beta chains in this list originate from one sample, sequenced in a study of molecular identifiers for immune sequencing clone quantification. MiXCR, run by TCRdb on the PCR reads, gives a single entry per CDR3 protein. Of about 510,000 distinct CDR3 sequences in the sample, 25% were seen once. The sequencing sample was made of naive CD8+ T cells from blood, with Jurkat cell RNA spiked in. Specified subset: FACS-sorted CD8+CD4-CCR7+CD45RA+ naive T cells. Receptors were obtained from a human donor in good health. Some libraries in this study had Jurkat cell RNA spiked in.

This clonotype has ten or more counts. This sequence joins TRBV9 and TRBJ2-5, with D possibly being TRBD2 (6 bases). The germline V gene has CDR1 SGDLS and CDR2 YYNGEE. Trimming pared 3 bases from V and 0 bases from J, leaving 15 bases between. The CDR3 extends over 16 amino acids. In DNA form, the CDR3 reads TGTGCCAGCAGCGAGAGAGCGGGCGACAACCAAGAGACCCAGTACTTC. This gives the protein CASSERAGDNQETQYF.

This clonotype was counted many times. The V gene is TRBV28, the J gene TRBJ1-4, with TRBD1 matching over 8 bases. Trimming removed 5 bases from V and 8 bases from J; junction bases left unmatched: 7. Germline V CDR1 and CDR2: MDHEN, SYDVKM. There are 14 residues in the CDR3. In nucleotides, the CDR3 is TGTGCCAGCAGTCAAACAGGGGGTCGGGAAAAACTGTTTTTT. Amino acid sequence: CASSQTGGREKLFF.

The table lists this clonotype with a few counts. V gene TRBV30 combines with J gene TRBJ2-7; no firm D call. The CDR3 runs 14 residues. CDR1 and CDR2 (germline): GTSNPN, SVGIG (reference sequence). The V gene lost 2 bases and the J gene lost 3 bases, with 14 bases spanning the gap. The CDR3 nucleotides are TGTGCCTGGAGTTCGGGTGGCTACTACTACGAGCAGTACTTC. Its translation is CAWSSGGYYYEQYF.

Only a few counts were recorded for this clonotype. CDR3 region: CATSRRGAEQETQYF. The CDR3, as DNA: TGTGCCACCTCAAGACGGGGGGCGGAACAAGAGACCCAGTACTTC. The chain recombines TRBV24-1 with TRBJ2-5; D possibly corresponds to TRBD2 (7 bases). The germline gives CDR1 KGHDR, CDR2 SFDVKD. The length of the CDR3 is 15 residues. Deletions cut 9 bases from V and 2 bases from J, with 18 bases between.

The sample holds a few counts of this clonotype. The CDR3 DNA sequence: TGTGCCAGTAGTATAGGGGCTGGACTCGAGGAGCAGTTCTTC. Encoded protein: CASSIGAGLEEQFF. The chain links TRBV19 to TRBJ2-1; D might be TRBD2 (5 bases). The CDR3 spans 14 residues. Germline V gives CDR1 LNHDA, CDR2 SQIVND (reference sequence). Trimming cost V 1 base and J 10 bases, with 14 bases left between them.

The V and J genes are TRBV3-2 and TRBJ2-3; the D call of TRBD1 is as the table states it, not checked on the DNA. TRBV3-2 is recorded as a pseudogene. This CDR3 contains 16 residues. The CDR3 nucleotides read TGTGCCAGCAGCCAAGATGTGGGGGAGCCTCCAGATACGCAGTATTTT. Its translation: CASSQDVGEPPDTQYF.

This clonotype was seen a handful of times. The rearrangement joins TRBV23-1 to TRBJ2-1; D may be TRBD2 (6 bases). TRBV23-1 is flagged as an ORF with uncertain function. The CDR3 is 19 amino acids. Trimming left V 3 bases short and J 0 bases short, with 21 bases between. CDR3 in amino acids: CASSHPGTAGWSSYNEQFF. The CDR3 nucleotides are TGCGCCAGCAGTCATCCGGGGACTGCCGGGTGGAGCTCCTACAATGAGCAGTTCTTC.

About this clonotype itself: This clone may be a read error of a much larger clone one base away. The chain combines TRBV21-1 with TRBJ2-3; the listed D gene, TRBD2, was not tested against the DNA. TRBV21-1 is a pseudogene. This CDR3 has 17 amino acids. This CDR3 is CASSTSGLAVATNTQYF. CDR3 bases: TGTGCCAGCAGCACATCGGGACTAGCGGTTGCCACAAATACGCAGTATTTT.

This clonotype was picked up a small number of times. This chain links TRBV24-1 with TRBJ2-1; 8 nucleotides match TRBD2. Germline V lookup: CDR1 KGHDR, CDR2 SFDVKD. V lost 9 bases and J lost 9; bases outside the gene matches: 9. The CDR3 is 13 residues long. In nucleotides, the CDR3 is TGTGCCACCGGGACTAGGGTGGGAGTTGAGCAGTTCTTC. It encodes CATGTRVGVEQFF.

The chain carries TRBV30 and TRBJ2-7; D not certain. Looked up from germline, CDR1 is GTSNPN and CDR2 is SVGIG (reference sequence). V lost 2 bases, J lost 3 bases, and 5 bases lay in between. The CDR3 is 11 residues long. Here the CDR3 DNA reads TGTGCCTGGAGTCTGGTCTACGAGCAGTACTTC. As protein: CAWSLVYEQYF.

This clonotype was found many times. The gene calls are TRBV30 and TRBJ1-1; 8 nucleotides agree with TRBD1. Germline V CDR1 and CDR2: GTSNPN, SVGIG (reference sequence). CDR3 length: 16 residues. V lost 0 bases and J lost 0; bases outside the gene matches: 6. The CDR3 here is CAWSVRTGQMNTEAFF. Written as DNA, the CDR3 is TGTGCCTGGAGTGTACGGACAGGGCAAATGAACACTGAAGCTTTCTTT. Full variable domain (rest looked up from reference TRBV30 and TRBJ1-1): SQTIHQWPATLVQPVGSPLSLECTVEGTSNPNLYWYRQAAGRGLQLLFYSVGIGQISSEVPQNLSASRPQDRQFILSSKKLLLSDSGFYLCAWSVRTGQMNTEAFFGQGTRLTVV.

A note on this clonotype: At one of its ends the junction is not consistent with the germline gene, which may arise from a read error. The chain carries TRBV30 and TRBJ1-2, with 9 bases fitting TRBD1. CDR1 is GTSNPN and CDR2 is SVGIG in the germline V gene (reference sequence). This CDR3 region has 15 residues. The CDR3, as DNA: TGTGCCCGGAGGGAGGACAGGGGAGACGTCTATGGCTACACCTTC. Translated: CARREDRGDVYGYTF.

The CDR3 region is CASSFYLSNEKLFF. The CDR3 bases are TGTGCCAGCAGTTTTTATCTCTCTAATGAAAAACTGTTTTTT. This rearrangement joins TRBV28 to TRBJ1-4; D uncertain. In germline, CDR1 is MDHEN, CDR2 SYDVKM. Trimming shortened V by 3 bases and J by 3 bases, and 8 bases separated the two germline ends. There are 14 residues in the CDR3.

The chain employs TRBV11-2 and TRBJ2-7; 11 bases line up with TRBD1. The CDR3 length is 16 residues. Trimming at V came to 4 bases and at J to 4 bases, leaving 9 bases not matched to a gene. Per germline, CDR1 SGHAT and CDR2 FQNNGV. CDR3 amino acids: CASSSGGTGGWYEQYF. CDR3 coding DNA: TGTGCCAGCAGCTCAGGCGGGACAGGGGGATGGTACGAGCAGTACTTC.

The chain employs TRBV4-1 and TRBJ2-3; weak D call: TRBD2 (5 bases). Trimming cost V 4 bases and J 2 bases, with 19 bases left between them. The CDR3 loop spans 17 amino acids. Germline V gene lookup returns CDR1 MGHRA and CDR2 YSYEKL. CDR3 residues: CASSPPVAPGYTDTQYF. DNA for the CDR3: TGCGCCAGCAGCCCACCCGTAGCGCCTGGATACACAGATACGCAGTATTTT.

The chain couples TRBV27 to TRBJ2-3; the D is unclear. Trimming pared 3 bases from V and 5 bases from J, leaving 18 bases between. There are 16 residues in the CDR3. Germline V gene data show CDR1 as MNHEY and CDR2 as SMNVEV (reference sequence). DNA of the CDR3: TGTGCCAGCAGTTTGTTTTTAACTCAAGGGCTAGATACGCAGTATTTT. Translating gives CASSLFLTQGLDTQYF.